The table lists the clone carrying this T cell receptor beta chain with a few counts. Source study methods: Estimation of nucleated cell counts relied on the amplification of reference gene primers. Libraries were prepared by immunoSEQ multiplex PCR; TCRdb keeps only in-frame clonotypes and omits some of them. The D gene and trimming were derived from the DNA, and the V and J assignments and clone size from that table. Of fewer than 350,000 clones detected, around 85% appear once; the ten largest clones hold roughly 2.1%. The sample belongs to a study of blood T cell repertoires in COVID-19. Study-level information: Researchers got acute and convalescent COVID-19 samples from the United States, Italy and Spain.

Trimming took 6 bases from V and 0 from J; bases not matched to a gene: 8. Germline assignment: CDR1 SGHTA and CDR2 FQGTGA. This CDR3 has 17 residues. V gene TRBV7-3 combines with J gene TRBJ2-2, with 9 bases fitting TRBD2. Sequencing was done on a sample of peripheral blood. This receptor was identified in a woman in her 30s who had recovered from COVID-19. Here the CDR3 DNA reads TGTGCCAGCAGTCTTGCGGGAGGGAGAGCGAACACCGGGGAGCTGTTTTTT. This encodes CASSLAGGRANTGELFF. The whole variable domain, remainder taken from reference TRBV7-3 and TRBJ2-2, is GAGVSQTPSNKVTEKGKYVELRCDPISGHTALYWYRQSLGQGPEFLIYFQGTGAADDSGLPNDRFFAVRPEGSVSTLKIQRTERGDSAVYLCASSLAGGRANTGELFFGEGSRLTVL.